This TCR beta chain was recorded in a study of cytomegalovirus exposure and HLA in healthy donors. General study points: A later analysis, which compared TCR beta chains of equal frequency, found the HLA-associated ones more clonally expanded. Within the data, a cluster of highly shared sequence variants was likely a sequencing artifact. Some public TCRs appeared in many individuals, while most sequences were rare.

Regarding this clone: Its target is unknown.

Amplification used 60 Vbeta primers and 13 Jbeta primers. The assay was immunoSEQ multiplex PCR, and TCRdb's table has in-frame clones only and misses some. This repertoire shows 110,000 to 150,000 clones, almost 80% found once; its top ten account for roughly 0.87%. The clonotype was recovered from a young man in good health and CMV-seronegative. Specimen: PBMCs.

Here the CDR3 DNA reads TGTGCCAGCAGCTTTAAGACAGATGCTGGAAACACCATATATTTT. Protein product: CASSFKTDAGNTIYF. The chain employs TRBV6-6 and TRBJ1-3; tentative D call: TRBD1 (5 bases). Trimming left V 6 bases short and J 2 bases short, with 14 bases between. Germline lookup yields CDR1 MNHNY and CDR2 SVGAGI (reference sequence). This CDR3 region has 15 residues.